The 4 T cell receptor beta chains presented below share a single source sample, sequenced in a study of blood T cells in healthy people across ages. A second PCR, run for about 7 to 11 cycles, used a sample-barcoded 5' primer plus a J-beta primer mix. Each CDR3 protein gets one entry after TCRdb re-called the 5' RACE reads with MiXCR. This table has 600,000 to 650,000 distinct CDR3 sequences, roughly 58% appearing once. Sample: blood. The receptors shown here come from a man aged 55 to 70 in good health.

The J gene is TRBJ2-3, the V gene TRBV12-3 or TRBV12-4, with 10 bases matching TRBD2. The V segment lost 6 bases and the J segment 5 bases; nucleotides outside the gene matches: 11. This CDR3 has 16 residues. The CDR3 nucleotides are TGTGCCAGCAGCCAATGGGGACTAGCGCTTGGAGATACGCAGTATTTT. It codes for CASSQWGLALGDTQYF.

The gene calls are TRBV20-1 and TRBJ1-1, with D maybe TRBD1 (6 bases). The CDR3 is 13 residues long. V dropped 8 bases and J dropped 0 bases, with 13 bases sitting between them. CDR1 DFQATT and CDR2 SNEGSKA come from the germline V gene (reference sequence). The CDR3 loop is CSTPGQMNTEAFF. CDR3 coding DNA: TGCAGTACCCCGGGACAAATGAACACTGAAGCTTTCTTT.

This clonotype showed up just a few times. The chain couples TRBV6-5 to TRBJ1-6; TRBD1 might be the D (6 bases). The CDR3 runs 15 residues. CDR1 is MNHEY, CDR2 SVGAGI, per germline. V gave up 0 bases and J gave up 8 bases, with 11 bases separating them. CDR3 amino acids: CASSYSRGRDSPLHF. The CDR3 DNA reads TGTGCCAGCAGTTACTCGAGGGGGAGGGATTCACCCCTCCACTTT.

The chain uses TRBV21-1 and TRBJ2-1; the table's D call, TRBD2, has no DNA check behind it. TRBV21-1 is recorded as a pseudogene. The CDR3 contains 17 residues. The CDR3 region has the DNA TGTGCCAGCATTACAAGGTGGGGACTAGCGGGACTCAATGAGCAGTTCTTC. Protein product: CASITRWGLAGLNEQFF.